This T cell receptor (beta chain) was captured in a study of blood T cell repertoires in COVID-19. About the study: COVID-19 samples from acute and convalescent phases originated in the United States, Italy and Spain. PBMCs, B-cell-depleted T cells, or T cells were the source of the cDNA or gDNA that made up the material.

The CDR3 extends over 15 amino acids. As processed by the authors: Nucleated cell counts were estimated from reference gene primer amplification. TCRdb's copy holds only in-frame clones and misses some; the assay was immunoSEQ multiplex PCR. Clone size and V and J calls were adopted from that table, with D and trimming inferred from the DNA. The sample carries 240,000 or so clones, roughly four fifths recorded once. The clonotype originates from a woman aged 80 or over with acute or convalescent COVID-19. The sample comprised peripheral blood. The chain links TRBV21-1 to TRBJ1-1. TRBV21-1 is termed a pseudogene. CDR3 in DNA: TGTGCCAGCACCTCTAGTAACGGTCCGAACACTGAAGCTTTCTTT. As protein: CASTSSNGPNTEAFF.